This TCR beta chain was observed in a study of shared clonotypes between healthy human individuals. Measured with immunoSEQ multiplex PCR; TCRdb has only the in-frame clones, and not every one. The sample carries some 1 million clones, approximately 76% recorded once. This clone was seen a few times. The receptor was derived from a man between 18 and 29 years old in good health. Input material: memory CD4+ T cells sorted from blood. Indicated subset: CD45RA-negative fraction.

This CDR3 is CAWRFSGAGAFF. The CDR3 DNA reads as TGTGCCTGGAGGTTTTCGGGGGCCGGAGCTTTCTTT. This sequence joins TRBV30 and TRBJ1-1; tentatively, D is TRBD1 (6 bases). Germline V lookup: CDR1 GTSNPN, CDR2 SVGIG (reference sequence). With 3 bases removed from V and 10 bases from J, the gap between germline ends came to 15 bases. The CDR3 contains 12 residues.